This entry describes one T cell receptor beta chain. This clonotype was counted many times. It has no known antigen specificity. Per-nucleotide qualities are absent, and no much larger clonotype sits a single base away. The approximately 40 donors, aged about 6 to 100 years, were systemically healthy Caucasian individuals from Russia. Approximately 11 milliliters of peripheral blood were drawn from each donor into EDTA-treated Vacutainer tubes. PBMCs were isolated by Ficoll-Paque density-gradient centrifugation, with at least 6 million obtained per sample. Total RNA was extracted from PBMCs with Trizol reagent, with at least 5 micrograms obtained per sample. The percentages of naive CD45RAhigh/CD27high T cells were determined by flow cytometry on a PBMC aliquot from every donor. This entry comes from a study of blood T cells in healthy people across ages (dated by TCRdb to 2015 to 2017). Looking at the study overall: In model experiments, template switching captured roughly one uniquely barcoded TCR beta cDNA molecule for every two T cells. To track age-related changes in TCR beta repertoire diversity, the study relied on deep sequencing normalized with unique cDNA molecular identifiers. The study analyzed two additional independent replicas of 1 million unique cDNA reads from the same blood draw for two donors, one aged 18 to 30 and one aged 80 or older. To avoid experimental bias, donors of different ages were randomly spread across the sequencing lanes. Donors were grouped into four age groups: young (average approximately 16 years), middle-aged (about 40), aged (around 56) and long-lived (over 80).

The CDR3, cysteine through phenylalanine, is 14 amino acids long. Just the 42-base CDR3 DNA is kept, in frame starting at base 1. V is clipped by 0 bases and J by 7 bases, and the sequence between their germline boundaries is 10 bases long. CDR1 and CDR2 (LGHNA, YNFKEQ) derive from the germline V gene. Library method: 5' RACE. The instrument given in TCRdb is Illumina HiSeq 2500. A second 7 to 11 cycle PCR used a sample-barcoded 5' primer and a J-beta primer mix. A template-switch 5' adaptor carrying 12 random nucleotides introduced a unique molecular identifier onto each TCR beta cDNA molecule. Each sample yielded at least 2.5 million CDR3-containing paired-end reads. First-strand cDNA synthesis was performed from all RNA using the Mint cDNA synthesis kit, with priming by a TRBC-specific oligonucleotide. Following uracil-DNA glycosylase treatment, a first 18-cycle PCR with universal primers M1SS and BC2_uni_R was performed on all cDNA. For the original study's pipeline: For normalization, 1 million high-quality reads, each with a distinct molecular identifier, were randomly selected from each sample. Instead of being binned into consensus sequences, reads with shared molecular identifiers were discarded. MiTCR, with a Q25 quality threshold and the strictest error-elimination algorithm, was used for CDR3 identification, clonotype clustering and error correction. A nonparametric unseen species model with Euler transformation was used to estimate a lower bound on total TCR beta diversity. TCRdb reprocessing: public reads trimmed at Q25 with fastp, clones called with MiXCR, in-frame beta chains kept. Identical CDR3 protein sequences are pooled into one entry, listed with their most common genes and DNA. These V and J calls rely on TCRdb rather than the paper's analysis. The sample table holds 800,000 to 1,000,000 distinct CDR3 sequences, of which 48% were seen once. The ten top clones hold roughly an eighth of the sample.

General findings and caveats noted by the study authors: Because the CMV infection status of the donors was unknown, age-related changes in expanded clonotypes may potentially have been confounded. Estimates of total diversity based on one million sequenced T cells were considered lower bounds and underestimates. Bulk unsorted PBMC profiling prevented conclusive comparison of naive and antigen-experienced compartments. A strong correlation was found between observed TCR beta diversity and the percentage of naive T cells measured by flow cytometry. As age increased, observed TCR beta diversity per million T cells dropped in a roughly linear way, and a significant reduction was already evident by age roughly 36. Compared with the aged group, the long-lived group had more naive CD4+ T cells, fewer expanded clones and increased TCR diversity, a pattern suggesting age selection.

The clonotype was recovered from a man in his thirties or forties in good health. The sample comprised blood. The chain is made from TRBV4-2 and TRBJ2-1; no D gene call is confident. The DNA reads TGTGCCAGCAGCCAAGACGGCGGTGGGAATGAGCAGTTCTTC. It specifies CASSQDGGGNEQFF.